The 10 T cell receptor beta chains reported below all come from one sample, sequenced in a study of neoadjuvant anti-PD-1 for oral cavity cancer. This table comes from immunoSEQ multiplex PCR, and its TCRdb copy is limited to in-frame clones, with some not included. The sample consists of around 37,000 clones, about 36% of them appearing once. Time point in this sample: after neoadjuvant nivolumab, at surgical resection. The specimen comprised tumor tissue, sampled after nivolumab (anti-PD-1) treatment. All receptors derive from a person between 40 and 80 years old with oral cavity squamous cell carcinoma.

This clone was counted a few times. The V and J genes are TRBV18 and TRBJ2-6, with D perhaps matching TRBD1 (5 bases). V lost 2 bases, J lost 0 bases, and 14 bases lay in between. The CDR3 spans 18 residues. Germline assignment: CDR1 KGHSH and CDR2 LQKENI. This CDR3 reads CASSPKDILLSGANVLTF. The CDR3 nucleotides are TGTGCCAGCTCACCAAAGGACATTCTTCTCTCTGGGGCCAACGTCCTGACTTTC.

This clone was found a few times. The same CDR3 is also encoded by other DNA sequences in this sample. The genes are TRBV20-1 and TRBJ2-7; D gene ambiguous. Germline CDR1 reads DFQATT; CDR2 reads SNEGSKA (reference sequence). This CDR3 has 11 amino acids. Trimming pared 3 bases from V and 3 bases from J, leaving 6 bases between. The CDR3 here is CSARQVYEQYF. The CDR3 nucleotides read TGCAGTGCTAGGCAGGTCTACGAGCAGTACTTC.

This chain uses TRBV29-1 with TRBJ2-3; TRBD1 might be the D (6 bases). CDR1 and CDR2 (germline): SQVTM, ANQGSEA. V lost 2 bases to trimming and J lost 0 bases, with 9 bases between them. The CDR3 is 14 residues long. The CDR3 nucleotides read TGCAGCGTTGAATCGGGGACAAGCACAGATACGCAGTATTTT. Translated: CSVESGTSTDTQYF.

This clone turned up a few times. The J gene is TRBJ1-1, the V gene TRBV14; D ambiguous. The V gene lost 4 bases and the J gene lost 3 bases, with 21 bases spanning the gap. Germline V gene sequence: CDR1 SGHDN, CDR2 FVKESK. There are 17 residues in the CDR3. CDR3 nucleotides: TGTGCCAGCAGCCCCTTTCCCGGCGCGGGGTGGGACACTGAAGCTTTCTTT. This sequence encodes CASSPFPGAGWDTEAFF. The whole variable domain, filled in from reference TRBV14 and TRBJ1-1, reads EAGVTQFPSHSVIEKGQTVTLRCDPISGHDNLYWYRRVMGKEIKFLLHFVKESKQDESGMPNNRFLAERTGGTYSTLKVQPAELEDSGVYFCASSPFPGAGWDTEAFFGQGTRLTVV.

This clone has a count of ten or more. The chain links TRBV7-9 to TRBJ2-7; D not resolved. Deletions cut 2 bases from V and 3 bases from J, with 5 bases between. In germline, CDR1 is SEHNR, CDR2 FQNEAQ (reference sequence). CDR3 length equals 12 residues. The chain's CDR3 is CASSLIFYEQYF. The CDR3 DNA reads as TGTGCCAGCAGCTTAATATTCTACGAGCAGTACTTC.

The rearrangement joins TRBV28 to TRBJ1-2; 12 bases are shared with TRBD1. V was clipped by 6 bases and J by 8 bases; unmatched bases: 4. The CDR3 runs to 13 residues. Germline V gives CDR1 MDHEN, CDR2 SYDVKM. The CDR3 protein is CASRGQGAGGYTF. CDR3 sequence (DNA): TGTGCCAGCAGGGGACAGGGGGCCGGAGGCTACACCTTC.

At least ten counts were recorded for this clone. The V gene is TRBV6-5, the J gene TRBJ1-5, with D uncertain. Germline loops: CDR1 MNHEY, CDR2 SVGAGI. The CDR3 is made up of 13 amino acids. Trimming cost V 5 bases and J 4 bases, with 9 bases left between them. CDR3 amino acids: CASSGQQNQPQHF. CDR3 in DNA: TGTGCCAGCAGTGGGCAGCAAAATCAGCCCCAGCATTTT.

The chain joins TRBV19 to TRBJ1-5, with unresolved D. The CDR3 covers 13 residues. V was shortened by 5 bases and J by 3 bases, with 8 bases between the two germline ends. Germline CDR1 is LNHDA and CDR2 is SQIVND (reference sequence). The CDR3 bases are TGTGCCAGTAGTCCGACATTCAATCAGCCCCAGCATTTT. Translated: CASSPTFNQPQHF.

Only a few counts were recorded for this clone. The V gene is TRBV7-6, the J gene TRBJ1-2, with D perhaps matching TRBD1 (6 bases). The CDR3 is made up of 12 amino acids. The V and J ends lost 4 bases and 7 bases respectively, with 10 bases between them. CDR1 SGHVS and CDR2 FNYEAQ come from the germline V gene. The CDR3 coding sequence is TGTGCCAGCAGCTCCTTCAGGGGTGGCTACACCTTC. Translation: CASSSFRGGYTF.

The rearrangement joins TRBV27 to TRBJ1-2; 7 bases match TRBD1. V shed 5 bases and J 4 bases; nucleotides not matched to a gene: 4. There are 13 residues in the CDR3. Germline CDR1 is MNHEY and CDR2 is SMNVEV (reference sequence). The CDR3 loop reads CASSRQGSYGYTF. In DNA form, the CDR3 reads TGTGCCAGCAGTCGACAGGGTAGCTATGGCTACACCTTC.